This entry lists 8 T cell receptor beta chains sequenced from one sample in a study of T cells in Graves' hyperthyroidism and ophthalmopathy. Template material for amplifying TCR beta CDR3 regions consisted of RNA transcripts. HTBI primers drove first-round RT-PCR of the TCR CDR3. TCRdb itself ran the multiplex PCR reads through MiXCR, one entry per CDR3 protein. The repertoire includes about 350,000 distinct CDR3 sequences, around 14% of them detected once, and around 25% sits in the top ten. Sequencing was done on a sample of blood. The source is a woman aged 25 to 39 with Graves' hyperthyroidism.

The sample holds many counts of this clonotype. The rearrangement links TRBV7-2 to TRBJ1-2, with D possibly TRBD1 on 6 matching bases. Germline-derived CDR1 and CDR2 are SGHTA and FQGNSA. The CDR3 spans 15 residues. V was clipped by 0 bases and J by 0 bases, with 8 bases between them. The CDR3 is CASSLARDTNYGYTF. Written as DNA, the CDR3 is TGTGCCAGCAGCTTAGCCCGGGACACTAACTATGGCTACACCTTC.

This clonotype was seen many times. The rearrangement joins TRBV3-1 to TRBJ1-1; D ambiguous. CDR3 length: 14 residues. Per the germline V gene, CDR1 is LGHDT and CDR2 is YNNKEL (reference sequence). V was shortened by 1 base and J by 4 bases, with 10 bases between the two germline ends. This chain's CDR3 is CASSQVGEGTEAFF. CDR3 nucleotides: TGTGCCAGCAGCCAAGTCGGGGAGGGCACTGAAGCTTTCTTT.

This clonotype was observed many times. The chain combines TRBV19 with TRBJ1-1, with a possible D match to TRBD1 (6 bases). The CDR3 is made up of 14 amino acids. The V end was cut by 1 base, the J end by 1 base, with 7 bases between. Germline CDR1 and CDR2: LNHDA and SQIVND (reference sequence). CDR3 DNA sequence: TGTGCCAGTAGTATAGGACAGGAGAACACTGAAGCTTTCTTT. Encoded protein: CASSIGQENTEAFF.

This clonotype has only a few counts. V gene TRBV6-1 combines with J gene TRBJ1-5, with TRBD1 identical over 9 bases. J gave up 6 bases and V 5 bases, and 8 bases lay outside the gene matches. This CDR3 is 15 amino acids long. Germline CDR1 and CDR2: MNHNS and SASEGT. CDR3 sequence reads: CASSRTGAGGQPQHF. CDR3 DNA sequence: TGTGCCAGCAGTCGGACAGGGGCCGGGGGTCAGCCCCAGCATTTT.

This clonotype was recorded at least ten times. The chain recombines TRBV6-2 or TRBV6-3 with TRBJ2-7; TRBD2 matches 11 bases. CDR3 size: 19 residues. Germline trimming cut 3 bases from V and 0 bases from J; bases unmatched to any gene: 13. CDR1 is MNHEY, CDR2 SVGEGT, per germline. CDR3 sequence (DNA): TGTGCCAGCAGTTATCTGTGGACTAGCGGGTTGCCCGACTCCTACGAGCAGTACTTC. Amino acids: CASSYLWTSGLPDSYEQYF.

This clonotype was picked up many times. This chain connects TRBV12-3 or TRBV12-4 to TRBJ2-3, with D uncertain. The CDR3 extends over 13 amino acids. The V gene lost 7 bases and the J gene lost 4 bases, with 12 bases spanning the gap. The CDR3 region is CASIPRSSDTQYF. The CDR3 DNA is TGTGCCAGCATCCCGAGGAGTTCAGATACGCAGTATTTT.

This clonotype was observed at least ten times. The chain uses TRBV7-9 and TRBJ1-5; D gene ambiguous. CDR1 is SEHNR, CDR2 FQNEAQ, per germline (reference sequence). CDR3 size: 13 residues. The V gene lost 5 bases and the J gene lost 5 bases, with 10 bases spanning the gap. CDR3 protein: CASSPPGHQPQHF. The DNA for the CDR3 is TGTGCCAGCAGCCCCCCCGGTCATCAGCCCCAGCATTTT.

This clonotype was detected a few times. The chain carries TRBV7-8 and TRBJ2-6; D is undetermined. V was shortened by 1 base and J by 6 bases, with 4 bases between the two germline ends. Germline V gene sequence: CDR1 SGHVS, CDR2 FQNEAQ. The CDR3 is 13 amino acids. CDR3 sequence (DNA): TGTGCCAGCAGCTTAGTTTCGGCCAACGTCCTGACTTTC. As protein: CASSLVSANVLTF. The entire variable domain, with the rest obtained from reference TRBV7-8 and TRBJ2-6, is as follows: GAGVSQSPRYKVAKRGQDVALRCDPISGHVSLFWYQQALGQGPEFLTYFQNEAQLDKSGLPSDRFFAERPEGSVSTLKIQRTQQEDSAVYLCASSLVSANVLTFGAGSRLTVL.